These 20 T cell receptor beta chains originate from one sample sequenced in a study of blood T cell repertoires in COVID-19. The method was immunoSEQ multiplex PCR; TCRdb's version includes in-frame clones alone and lacks a portion of them. This table holds approximately 150,000 clones, 87% found once. Sequencing was done on a sample of peripheral blood. The receptors come from a woman aged 50 to 65 with acute or convalescent COVID-19.

This chain links TRBV30 with TRBJ2-1, with D perhaps matching TRBD2 (7 bases). Per the germline V gene, CDR1 is GTSNPN and CDR2 is SVGIG (reference sequence). The CDR3 consists of 15 residues. Trimming took off 1 base at V and 2 bases at J, with 12 bases between the two ends. The CDR3 reads CAWSGKRDTYNEQFF. The CDR3 nucleotides are TGTGCCTGGAGTGGAAAGCGGGACACCTACAATGAGCAGTTCTTC. The entire variable domain, with the rest obtained from reference TRBV30 and TRBJ2-1, is as follows: SQTIHQWPATLVQPVGSPLSLECTVEGTSNPNLYWYRQAAGRGLQLLFYSVGIGQISSEVPQNLSASRPQDRQFILSSKKLLLSDSGFYLCAWSGKRDTYNEQFFGPGTRLTVL.

J is TRBJ1-1 and V is TRBV4-2; possible D gene TRBD1, 5 bases. Germline CDR1 LGHNA, CDR2 YNFKEQ. Trimming cost V 1 base and J 5 bases, with 11 bases left between them. The CDR3 spans 14 residues. Written as DNA, the CDR3 is TGTGCCAGCAGCCAAGGGCAGGGCGAGACTGAAGCTTTCTTT. Its translation is CASSQGQGETEAFF.

This CDR3 is CASSETGDYNSPLHF. The DNA of the CDR3 is TGTGCCAGCTCCGAGACAGGAGACTATAATTCACCCCTCCACTTT. The chain couples TRBV6-5 to TRBJ1-6; D perhaps matches TRBD1 (6 bases). V was pared by 8 bases and J by 3 bases, with 14 bases between. The CDR3 is made up of 15 amino acids. Germline V gene lookup returns CDR1 MNHEY and CDR2 SVGAGI.

This clone is a singleton in its sample. This chain connects TRBV7-3 to TRBJ2-7; D not resolved. The CDR3 is 15 amino acids. Trimming removed 1 base at V and 0 bases at J, with 10 bases between. Germline V gene data show CDR1 as SGHTA and CDR2 as FQGTGA. Here the CDR3 DNA reads TGTGCCAGCAGCTTAAACCCCCTAAGCTCCTACGAGCAGTACTTC. Translating gives CASSLNPLSSYEQYF.

This chain joins TRBV19 and TRBJ2-5, with 7 bases that match TRBD1. The V segment lost 4 bases and the J segment 2 bases; nucleotides outside the gene matches: 4. Germline values: CDR1 LNHDA, CDR2 SQIVND (reference sequence). The CDR3 length is 14 residues. CDR3 sequence: CASSSDRAQETQYF. The CDR3 DNA reads as TGTGCCAGTAGTAGTGACAGGGCGCAAGAGACCCAGTACTTC.

The J gene is TRBJ2-3, the V gene TRBV2, with a possible D match to TRBD1 (6 bases). Germline V CDR1 and CDR2: SNHLY, FYNNEI. The CDR3 sequence is 12 residues long. Trimming cost V 8 bases and J 6 bases, with 12 bases left between them. CDR3 region: CASEQGADTQYF. The CDR3 coding sequence is TGTGCCAGCGAACAGGGTGCGGATACGCAGTATTTT.

This clone was seen just once. The CDR3 spells CASSVGQGVAGYTF. DNA of the CDR3: TGCGCCAGCAGCGTAGGACAGGGGGTTGCTGGCTACACCTTC. The chain is built from TRBV5-1 and TRBJ1-2, with 10 bases that match TRBD1. Looked up from germline, CDR1 is SGHRS and CDR2 is YFSETQ. This CDR3 is 14 amino acids long. Trimming at V came to 4 bases and at J to 7 bases, leaving 7 bases not matched to a gene.

This rearrangement joins TRBV5-4 to TRBJ1-6, with D unclear. This CDR3 has 13 residues. Trimming pared 0 bases from V and 7 bases from J, leaving 5 bases between. CDR1 is SGHNT, CDR2 YYREEE, per germline (reference sequence). As DNA, the CDR3 is TGTGCCAGCAGCTTGGACGGGAATTCACCCCTCCACTTT. Its translation: CASSLDGNSPLHF.

This chain uses TRBV19 with TRBJ2-4; 9 nucleotides match TRBD2. Germline CDR1 reads LNHDA; CDR2 reads SQIVND (reference sequence). CDR3 size: 15 residues. V gave up 7 bases and J gave up 0 bases; unmatched junction bases: 4. The CDR3 spells CASMGGGAAKNIQYF. The DNA of the CDR3 is TGTGCCAGTATGGGCGGGGGGGCAGCCAAAAACATTCAGTACTTC. The variable domain in full, completed from reference TRBV19 and TRBJ2-4, reads DGGITQSPKYLFRKEGQNVTLSCEQNLNHDAMYWYRQDPGQGLRLIYYSQIVNDFQKGDIAEGYSVSREKKESFPLTVTSAQKNPTAFYLCASMGGGAAKNIQYFGAGTRLSVL.

The genes are TRBV2 and TRBJ2-3; TRBD2 matches at 12 bases. The CDR3 loop spans 16 amino acids. Per the germline V gene, CDR1 is SNHLY and CDR2 is FYNNEI. Unmatched junction bases numbered 9, after V lost 6 bases and J lost 5 bases. CDR3 loop: CASSGWTSGKGDTQYF. CDR3 coding DNA: TGTGCCAGCAGCGGTTGGACTAGCGGGAAGGGAGATACGCAGTATTTT.

The DNA of the CDR3 is TGTGCCAGTACCACGCAGGGGGCCGTCAGGGGGGGCCAGCATTTT. Residues: CASTTQGAVRGGQHF. The chain links TRBV19 to TRBJ1-5; 8 bases map to TRBD1. This CDR3 has 15 amino acids. Germline assignment: CDR1 LNHDA and CDR2 SQIVND (reference sequence). With 7 bases clipped from V and 12 bases from J, the junction kept 17 bases outside the gene matches. The entire variable domain, with the rest obtained from reference TRBV19 and TRBJ1-5, is as follows: DGGITQSPKYLFRKEGQNVTLSCEQNLNHDAMYWYRQDPGQGLRLIYYSQIVNDFQKGDIAEGYSVSREKKESFPLTVTSAQKNPTAFYLCASTTQGAVRGGQHFGDGTRLSIL.

The V and J genes are TRBV2 and TRBJ2-2; the D is unclear. Deletions cut 6 bases from V and 0 bases from J, with 5 bases between. CDR3 length equals 13 residues. Germline V gene data show CDR1 as SNHLY and CDR2 as FYNNEI. This chain's CDR3 is CASSPSNTGELFF. The CDR3 region has the DNA TGTGCCAGCAGCCCCTCGAACACCGGGGAGCTGTTTTTT.

This chain uses TRBV13 with TRBJ2-1; no clear D. The CDR3 has 13 residues. With 2 bases removed from V and 6 bases from J, the gap between germline ends came to 8 bases. CDR1 and CDR2 from the germline V gene are PRHDT and FYEKMQ (reference sequence). In DNA form, the CDR3 reads TGTGCCAGCAGCTTACAAGCGAGCAATGAGCAGTTCTTC. Its translation: CASSLQASNEQFF. The full variable domain, with the rest looked up from reference TRBV13 and TRBJ2-1, is AAGVIQSPRHLIKEKRETATLKCYPIPRHDTVYWYQQGPGQDPQFLISFYEKMQSDKGSIPDRFSAQQFSDYHSELNMSSLELGDSALYFCASSLQASNEQFFGPGTRLTVL.

A few counts support this clone. The chain carries TRBV11-2 and TRBJ2-7; 9 positions match TRBD2. CDR3 size: 16 residues. The V gene end was trimmed by 6 bases and the J gene end by 4 bases; junction bases not matched to a gene: 13. The germline gives CDR1 SGHAT, CDR2 FQNNGV. The chain's CDR3 is CASRTFSGRTSYEQYF. The CDR3 coding sequence is TGTGCCAGCAGGACCTTTAGCGGGAGAACCTCTTACGAGCAGTACTTC. The variable domain in full, with the rest retrieved from reference TRBV11-2 and TRBJ2-7, is EAGVAQSPRYKIIEKRQSVAFWCNPISGHATLYWYQQILGQGPKLLIQFQNNGVVDDSQLPKDRFSAERLKGVDSTLKIQPAKLEDSAVYLCASRTFSGRTSYEQYFGPGTRLTVT.

The V and J genes are TRBV19 and TRBJ2-2, with TRBD1 identical over 9 bases. There are 14 residues in the CDR3. Germline trimming cut 6 bases from V and 5 bases from J; bases unmatched to any gene: 4. Germline assignment: CDR1 LNHDA and CDR2 SQIVND (reference sequence). CDR3 coding DNA: TGTGCCAGTAGATCACAGGGGGCGACCGGGGAGCTGTTTTTT. Protein product: CASRSQGATGELFF.

The rearrangement links TRBV5-4 to TRBJ2-5, with TRBD2 matching over 9 bases. CDR3 length equals 15 residues. Germline CDR1 reads SGHNT; CDR2 reads YYREEE (reference sequence). Trimming removed 4 bases from V and 4 bases from J; junction bases left unmatched: 8. The CDR3 loop reads CASSGGREGLETQYF. As DNA, the CDR3 is TGTGCCAGCAGCGGGGGGCGGGAGGGCTTAGAGACCCAGTACTTC.

The J gene is TRBJ2-3, the V gene TRBV4-1, with TRBD2 matching 9 bases. Trimming at V came to 0 bases and at J to 10 bases, leaving 14 bases not matched to a gene. CDR3 length equals 17 residues. In germline, CDR1 is MGHRA, CDR2 YSYEKL. Here the CDR3 DNA reads TGCGCCAGCAGCCAAGACCCACTTAGCGGGGGCCCCTATCCGCAGTATTTT. Translated, it gives CASSQDPLSGGPYPQYF.

The DNA for the CDR3 is TGTGCCAGCAGCTACATCGTGGGAGGGGAGGACGAGCAGTACTTC. Protein: CASSYIVGGEDEQYF. The rearrangement joins TRBV7-9 to TRBJ2-7, with 7 bases lining up with TRBD2. Germline values: CDR1 SEHNR, CDR2 FQNEAQ (reference sequence). The CDR3 is 15 amino acids. V dropped 4 bases and J dropped 5; count of bases not matched to a gene: 11.

The genes are TRBV27 and TRBJ2-7; D possibly corresponds to TRBD2 (6 bases). Per germline, CDR1 MNHEY and CDR2 SMNVEV (reference sequence). The CDR3 is 13 residues long. Trimming removed 2 bases from V and 3 bases from J, with 8 bases in between. The CDR3 is CASSLRGNYEQYF. The CDR3 DNA sequence: TGTGCCAGCAGTTTACGGGGGAACTACGAGCAGTACTTC.

The chain joins TRBV9 to TRBJ1-1; D is unclear. The CDR3 contains 14 residues. Germline V gives CDR1 SGDLS, CDR2 YYNGEE. Trimming took off 0 bases at V and 0 bases at J, with 6 bases between the two ends. The CDR3 loop reads CASSVATVNTEAFF. CDR3 DNA: TGTGCCAGCAGCGTAGCTACGGTGAACACTGAAGCTTTCTTT. The whole variable domain, filled in from reference TRBV9 and TRBJ1-1, reads DSGVTQTPKHLITATGQRVTLRCSPRSGDLSVYWYQQSLDQGLQFLIQYYNGEERAKGNILERFSAQQFPDLHSELNLSSLELGDSALYFCASSVATVNTEAFFGQGTRLTVV.